These T cell receptor beta chains were read from a single sample in a study of T cell responses to AZD1222 COVID-19 vaccine. Only in-frame clones appear in the TCRdb table, and some are missing; sequencing was by immunoSEQ multiplex PCR. The repertoire holds over 150,000 clones, with around 90% as singletons. The specimen was peripheral blood, collected 28 days after the second AZD1222 dose. The receptor source for this set is an adult who received the AZD1222 COVID-19 vaccine. The CDR3 runs from the conserved cysteine through the conserved F or W. D genes are given only for firm matches. For some rows the clone size is stated as once, few or many, or as a class when expanded; others skip it.

CDR3: CASSHNQYEQYF
DNA: TGTGCCAGCAGCCACAATCAATACGAGCAGTACTTC
V: TRBV14
size: NA
D: NA
J: TRBJ2-7

CDR3: CASSQQGFDEQYF
DNA: TGTGCCAGCAGCCAACAGGGGTTCGACGAGCAGTACTTC
V: TRBV3-1/TRBV3-2
size: NA
D: NA
J: TRBJ2-7

CDR3: CASSFAGRETQYF
DNA: TGTGCCAGCAGTTTTGCGGGGCGAGAGACCCAGTACTTC
V: TRBV6-5
size: NA
D: NA
J: TRBJ2-5

CDR3: CASSFLAGPLNEQFF
DNA: TGCGCCAGCAGCTTCCTAGCGGGGCCTCTGAATGAGCAGTTCTTC
V: TRBV5-1
size: NA
D: TRBD2
J: TRBJ2-1

CDR3: CASSQDGGRGKQGNSPLHF
DNA: TGCGCCAGCAGCCAAGATGGAGGGAGGGGGAAGCAGGGTAATTCACCCCTCCACTTT
V: TRBV4-1
size: few
D: NA
J: TRBJ1-6

CDR3: CASSLGPSYGYTF
DNA: TGTGCCAGCAGTCTGGGACCTTCCTATGGCTACACCTTC
V: TRBV2
size: NA
D: NA
J: TRBJ1-2

CDR3: CASSLGGTVLSGNTIYF
DNA: TGTGCCAGCAGCTTGGGGGGGACAGTCCTCTCTGGAAACACCATATATTTT
V: TRBV5-6
size: NA
D: TRBD1
J: TRBJ1-3

CDR3: CASSLVGGATPSTDTQYF
DNA: TGCGCCAGCAGCTTGGTGGGTGGAGCTACTCCCAGCACAGATACGCAGTATTTT
V: TRBV5-1
size: NA
D: NA
J: TRBJ2-3

CDR3: CASSQDAARWSPLHF
DNA: TGCGCCAGCAGCCAAGATGCAGCAAGGTGGTCACCCCTCCACTTT
V: TRBV4-1
size: NA
D: NA
J: TRBJ1-6

CDR3: CASKLASGNTEAFF
DNA: TGTGCCAGCAAGCTTGCTTCGGGGAACACTGAAGCTTTCTTT
V: TRBV5-5
size: NA
D: NA
J: TRBJ1-1

CDR3: CASSQQRGTQPQHF
DNA: TGTGCCAGCAGTCAGCAGAGAGGGACCCAGCCCCAGCATTTT
V: TRBV6-5
size: NA
D: NA
J: TRBJ1-5

CDR3: CASSEGTGGRYNEQFF
DNA: TGTGCCAGCAGTGAGGGAACGGGGGGCCGGTACAATGAGCAGTTCTTC
V: TRBV2
size: NA
D: NA
J: TRBJ2-1

CDR3: CASSLGDRVVGSPLHF
DNA: TGTGCCAGCAGCTTGGGGGACAGGGTGGTGGGTTCACCCCTCCACTTT
V: TRBV5-5
size: once
D: TRBD1
J: TRBJ1-6

CDR3: CASSSILMGSNTEAFF
DNA: TGTGCCAGCAGCTCCATATTAATGGGATCGAACACTGAAGCTTTCTTT
V: TRBV11-2
size: few
D: NA
J: TRBJ1-1

CDR3: CASSLGLNSGNTIYF
DNA: TGTGCCAGCAGCTTAGGACTCAACTCTGGAAACACCATATATTTT
V: TRBV7-2
size: NA
D: NA
J: TRBJ1-3

CDR3: CASSLALKQGYQETQYF
DNA: TGCGCCAGCAGCTTGGCCTTGAAACAGGGTTACCAAGAGACCCAGTACTTC
V: TRBV5-1
size: once
D: NA
J: TRBJ2-5

CDR3: CASSPEYTGNTIYF
DNA: TGTGCCAGCAGCCCCGAATATACTGGAAACACCATATATTTT
V: TRBV7-8
size: once
D: NA
J: TRBJ1-3

CDR3: CASSPDRDQPQHF
DNA: TGCGCCAGCAGCCCGGACAGAGATCAGCCCCAGCATTTT
V: TRBV4-3
size: NA
D: NA
J: TRBJ1-5

CDR3: CASSLVSSGLQETQYF
DNA: TGTGCCAGCAGCTTAGTTTCTAGCGGCCTACAAGAGACCCAGTACTTC
V: TRBV13
size: NA
D: TRBD2
J: TRBJ2-5

CDR3: CSARVWGEAFF
DNA: TGCAGTGCTAGAGTCTGGGGTGAAGCTTTCTTT
V: TRBV20-1
size: NA
D: NA
J: TRBJ1-1

CDR3: CASSNYWDYGYTF
DNA: TGTGCCAGTAGTAATTATTGGGACTATGGCTACACCTTC
V: TRBV19
size: NA
D: NA
J: TRBJ1-2

CDR3: CASSLGGQGAQYF
DNA: TGTGCCAGCAGCTTAGGTGGGCAGGGCGCGCAGTATTTT
V: TRBV11-2
size: NA
D: NA
J: TRBJ2-3

CDR3: CASSWGDKGYTF
DNA: TGTGCCAGCAGTTGGGGGGATAAAGGCTACACCTTC
V: TRBV12-3/TRBV12-4
size: NA
D: NA
J: TRBJ1-2

CDR3: CASSLGGTGFDGYTF
DNA: TGCGCCAGCAGCTTGGGTGGGACAGGGTTCGATGGCTACACCTTC
V: TRBV5-1
size: NA
D: TRBD1
J: TRBJ1-2

CDR3: CASSQARGAWEQYF
DNA: TGCGCCAGCAGCCAAGCCCGGGGAGCTTGGGAGCAGTACTTC
V: TRBV4-3
size: NA
D: NA
J: TRBJ2-7

CDR3: CASRLGNSPLHF
DNA: TGTGCCAGTAGATTAGGTAATTCACCCCTCCACTTT
V: TRBV19
size: NA
D: NA
J: TRBJ1-6

CDR3: CASSVTSGDGYEQYF
DNA: TGTGCCAGTAGTGTCACTAGCGGGGATGGCTACGAGCAGTACTTC
V: TRBV19
size: few
D: TRBD2
J: TRBJ2-7

CDR3: CASSERVDRSYQPQHF
DNA: TGTGCCAGCAGTGAGAGGGTGGACAGGAGCTATCAGCCCCAGCATTTT
V: TRBV6-1
size: NA
D: TRBD1
J: TRBJ1-5

CDR3: CASSTDGQGLYEQYF
DNA: TGTGCCAGCAGCACTGATGGACAGGGGCTCTACGAGCAGTACTTC
V: TRBV5-6
size: NA
D: TRBD1
J: TRBJ2-7

CDR3: CASSLAYSHHQPQHF
DNA: TGTGCCAGCAGCTTAGCTTACTCACACCATCAGCCCCAGCATTTT
V: TRBV7-9
size: NA
D: NA
J: TRBJ1-5

CDR3: CASKEADRRGYEQYF
DNA: TGTGCCAGCAAGGAGGCGGACAGAAGGGGTTACGAGCAGTACTTC
V: TRBV21-1
size: once
D: NA
J: TRBJ2-7

CDR3: CASSIMRGGGGNQPQHF
DNA: TGTGCCAGTAGTATAATGAGAGGGGGGGGAGGCAATCAGCCCCAGCATTTT
V: TRBV19
size: NA
D: NA
J: TRBJ1-5

CDR3: CASSHVGETPRYEQYF
DNA: TGTGCCAGCAGCCATGTAGGGGAAACCCCCCGCTACGAGCAGTACTTC
V: TRBV7-9
size: NA
D: NA
J: TRBJ2-7

CDR3: CASSFEGTEAFF
DNA: TGTGCCAGCAGTTTTGAGGGCACTGAAGCTTTCTTT
V: TRBV12-3/TRBV12-4
size: NA
D: NA
J: TRBJ1-1

CDR3: CATSDTEGLGLSGANVLTF
DNA: TGTGCCACCAGTGACACCGAAGGTCTTGGCCTCTCTGGGGCCAACGTCCTGACTTTC
V: TRBV24-1
size: NA
D: NA
J: TRBJ2-6

CDR3: CASSQERGGAAQPQHF
DNA: TGTGCCAGCAGCCAAGAGCGTGGGGGGGCTGCTCAGCCCCAGCATTTT
V: TRBV4-2
size: NA
D: NA
J: TRBJ1-5

CDR3: CASSLVGDRAILNYGYTF
DNA: TGTGCCAGCAGCTTGGTAGGGGACAGGGCCATCCTTAACTATGGCTACACCTTC
V: TRBV5-6
size: NA
D: TRBD1
J: TRBJ1-2

CDR3: CASSLSMARYPHTEAFF
DNA: TGTGCCAGCAGCTTATCGATGGCAAGGTATCCCCACACTGAAGCTTTCTTT
V: TRBV11-2
size: NA
D: NA
J: TRBJ1-1

CDR3: CASFFSGPNSPLHF
DNA: TGTGCCAGCTTTTTTTCAGGGCCCAATTCACCCCTCCACTTT
V: TRBV6-5
size: NA
D: NA
J: TRBJ1-6

CDR3: CASSLQGQGWGTDTQYF
DNA: TGTGCCAGCAGCCTCCAGGGACAGGGATGGGGGACAGATACGCAGTATTTT
V: TRBV3-1/TRBV3-2
size: NA
D: TRBD1
J: TRBJ2-3

CDR3: CASSTEPGTAEQYF
DNA: TGTGCCAGTAGTACCGAGCCCGGGACGGCTGAGCAGTACTTC
V: TRBV19
size: NA
D: NA
J: TRBJ2-7

CDR3: CASSESTGGRSYTF
DNA: TGCGCCAGCAGTGAGTCGACGGGGGGAAGGAGCTACACCTTC
V: TRBV10-1
size: NA
D: NA
J: TRBJ1-2

CDR3: CASSIRGSSNQPQHF
DNA: TGTGCCAGTAGTATTCGGGGCTCTAGCAATCAGCCCCAGCATTTT
V: TRBV19
size: NA
D: NA
J: TRBJ1-5

CDR3: CASSPIIGKSAEAFF
DNA: TGTGCCAGCAGCCCCATTATTGGGAAAAGCGCTGAAGCTTTCTTT
V: TRBV7-2
size: NA
D: NA
J: TRBJ1-1

CDR3: CASSFGGTDTQYF
DNA: TGTGCCAGCAGCTTTGGGGGCACAGATACGCAGTATTTT
V: TRBV5-8
size: NA
D: NA
J: TRBJ2-3

CDR3: CASSSGEKLFF
DNA: TGCGCCAGCAGCTCGGGTGAAAAACTGTTTTTT
V: TRBV5-1
size: NA
D: NA
J: TRBJ1-4